This T cell receptor (beta chain) was documented in a study of T-cell reconstitution after alpha-beta-depleted transplantation in children (dated by TCRdb to 2015 to 2016). About the investigation overall: T-cell immune reconstitution after TCRalphabeta/CD19-depleted allogeneic hematopoietic cell transplantation in children was quantitatively tracked in the study by means of TCR repertoire profiling. Broader findings and caveats from the paper: Apparently early alphabetaT-cell count recovery about two months after transplant reportedly relied on only several hundred rapidly expanded clones derived from non-depleted graft cells. The frequencies of hyperexpanded clones fell over the following months, and after one year, T-cell counts and TCRbeta diversity were mostly attributed to newly produced T cells. In some patients, the high TCRbeta diversity seen at day 60 was put down to recipient T cells and intrathymic progenitors that had survived conditioning.

Trimming takes 8 bases from V and 1 base from J, and the germline ends sit 12 bases apart. Including the terminal cysteine and phenylalanine, the CDR3 comprises 13 residues. Only the CDR3 DNA is retained, 39 bases long and in frame from the first base. The germline V gene supplies CDR1 ENHRY and CDR2 SYGVKD. According to the study, the label for this sample's treatment or condition signals: allogeneic hematopoietic cell transplantation with graft depleted of TCRalphabeta T cells and CD19 B cells. The children who served as transplant recipients had been given grafts of TCRalphabeta/CD19-depleted allogeneic hematopoietic cells. Libraries were constructed by PCR. The data were produced on an Illumina HiSeq 2500. TCR libraries were prepared with molecular barcoding, using unique molecular identifiers to normalize TCRbeta repertoire quantification. TCRdb redid the processing of the public reads, applying fastp at Q25 and MiXCR, and retained in-frame beta chains. Rows merge per CDR3 protein into single entries with the most common DNA and genes. Counted in this sample were about 870,000 distinct CDR3 sequences; around 17% of them appeared once. The ten largest account for around 5% of the sample.

Points on this clonotype: The clone's antigen remains unknown. One base away there is no much larger clone; base qualities are not given.

The sample in question was PBMCs, mostly from graft donor cells, obtained 360 days after TCRalphabeta/CD19-depleted stem cell transplant. The origin of this receptor is a male patient younger than 18 who had a stem cell transplant for acute lymphoblastic leukemia, so the T cells may come from the graft donor. The receptor chain draws on TRBV10-3 and TRBJ2-7; D gene: possibly TRBD2, on 6 matching bases. In nucleotides, the sequence is TGTGCCATCTCGCGGGGAGATTCCTACGAGCAGTACTTC. Translated, this is CAISRGDSYEQYF.